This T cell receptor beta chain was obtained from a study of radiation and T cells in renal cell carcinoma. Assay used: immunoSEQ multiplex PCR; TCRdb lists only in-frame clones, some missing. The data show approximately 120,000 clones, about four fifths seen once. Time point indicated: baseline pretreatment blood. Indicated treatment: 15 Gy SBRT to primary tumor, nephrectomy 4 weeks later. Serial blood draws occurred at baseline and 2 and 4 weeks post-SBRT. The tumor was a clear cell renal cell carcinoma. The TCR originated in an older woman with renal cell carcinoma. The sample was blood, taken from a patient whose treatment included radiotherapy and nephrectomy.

The CDR3 DNA reads as TGTGCCAGCTCACCACAATCCAACTCCTACGAGCAGTACTTC. This codes for CASSPQSNSYEQYF. The chain combines TRBV18 with TRBJ2-7; D ambiguous. Germline CDR1 is KGHSH and CDR2 is LQKENI. The CDR3 spans 14 residues. V gave up 1 base and J gave up 0 bases, with 7 bases separating them.